The 7 T cell receptor beta chains listed next were all sequenced from one sample in a study of blood T cell repertoires in COVID-19 (dated by TCRdb to the early 2020s). The library was prepared using the immunoSEQ multiplex PCR assay. TCRdb took this table from immuneACCESS and kept in-frame rearrangements with V and J called. Such tables lack part of the clones; where checked against another copy, unresolved V genes explain under half of the gap, and the rest is unexplained. The sample includes fewer than 250,000 clones, with roughly four fifths observed a single time. The top ten hold approximately 5% of the sample. The sequenced sample consisted of PBMCs or T cells enriched from blood (not recorded which). The receptors were gathered from a woman in her forties or fifties who had been exposed to COVID-19.

The J gene is TRBJ1-5, the V gene TRBV21-1; the table names TRBD1, a call not compared with the DNA. TRBV21-1 has pseudogene status. This CDR3 spans 13 amino acids. The CDR3 DNA sequence: TGTGCCCCCTCCGACAGGGCAGGCCAGCCCCAGCATTTT. Amino acids: CAPSDRAGQPQHF.

V usage is TRBV9 and J usage is TRBJ2-3; D gene uncertain. The CDR3 is made up of 14 amino acids. V lost 3 bases to trimming and J lost 3 bases, with 11 bases between them. CDR1 and CDR2 (germline): SGDLS, YYNGEE. CDR3 residues: CASSARLETDTQYF. CDR3 DNA sequence: TGTGCCAGCAGCGCTCGTCTAGAAACAGATACGCAGTATTTT.

In nucleotides, the CDR3 is TGTGCCAGCAGCTCCCCTACAGGGGCAACCGGAAACACCATATATTTT. Its translation is CASSSPTGATGNTIYF. The rearrangement uses TRBV7-9 and TRBJ1-3; TRBD1 agrees at 7 bases. The CDR3 contains 16 residues. The germline V gene has CDR1 SEHNR and CDR2 FQNEAQ (reference sequence). V shed 4 bases, J shed 4 bases, and the junction held 10 bases outside the gene matches.

Notes on this clone: Other nucleotide sequences in the sample specify the same CDR3. The chain uses TRBV19 and TRBJ1-3; 9 bases match TRBD1. V dropped 5 bases and J dropped 2; count of bases not matched to a gene: 1. The CDR3 length is 14 residues. Germline V lookup: CDR1 LNHDA, CDR2 SQIVND (reference sequence). The CDR3 sequence: CASSRQGAGNTIYF. CDR3 nucleotides: TGTGCCAGTAGTCGACAGGGGGCTGGAAACACCATATATTTT.

This chain joins TRBV28 and TRBJ1-1; no definite D call. Germline V CDR1 and CDR2: MDHEN, SYDVKM. Trimming removed 7 bases at V and 5 bases at J, with 8 bases between. This CDR3 region has 11 residues. The CDR3: CASIIETEAFF. The CDR3 region has the DNA TGTGCCAGCATCATTGAGACTGAAGCTTTCTTT.

In the case of this clone: In the same sample, other DNA sequences code for this CDR3. The chain uses TRBV3-1 (or the pseudogene TRBV3-2) and TRBJ2-7; no firm D call. The length of the CDR3 is 11 residues. The V and J ends lost 5 bases and 3 bases respectively, with 5 bases between them. CDR1 is LGHDT and CDR2 is YNNKEL in the germline V gene (reference sequence). The CDR3 sequence is CASSSVYEQYF. For the CDR3, the DNA is TGTGCCAGCAGCTCCGTCTACGAGCAGTACTTC.

The CDR3 here is CASSLARTELTF. The CDR3 DNA is TGTGCCAGCAGCTTGGCCAGGACAGAGCTCACCTTC. The gene calls are TRBV5-4 and TRBJ1-2; weak D call: TRBD1 (6 bases). V lost 0 bases, J lost 13 bases, and 13 bases lay in between. Germline loops: CDR1 SGHNT, CDR2 YYREEE (reference sequence). CDR3 size: 12 residues.